One TCR beta chain is described in this entry. The record originates from a study of blood T cell repertoires in COVID-19. The ends lost 3 bases at V and 7 bases at J; junction bases unmatched: 9. The germline gives CDR1 SGHVS, CDR2 FQNEAQ. The CDR3 loop spans 14 amino acids. Libraries were prepared by immunoSEQ multiplex PCR; TCRdb keeps only in-frame clonotypes and omits some of them. The sample gives some 260,000 clones, 80% to 90% of which show up once; approximately 4% is in the top ten. The sequence derives from a man aged 25 to 40 with acute COVID-19. The sample taken for sequencing was PBMCs or T cells enriched from blood (not recorded which). This rearrangement joins TRBV7-8 to TRBJ2-7; the match to TRBD1 covers 7 bases. DNA of the CDR3: TGTGCCAGCAGCTTGGAACAGGGGTCGGGGGAGCAGTACGTC. Translating gives CASSLEQGSGEQYV.